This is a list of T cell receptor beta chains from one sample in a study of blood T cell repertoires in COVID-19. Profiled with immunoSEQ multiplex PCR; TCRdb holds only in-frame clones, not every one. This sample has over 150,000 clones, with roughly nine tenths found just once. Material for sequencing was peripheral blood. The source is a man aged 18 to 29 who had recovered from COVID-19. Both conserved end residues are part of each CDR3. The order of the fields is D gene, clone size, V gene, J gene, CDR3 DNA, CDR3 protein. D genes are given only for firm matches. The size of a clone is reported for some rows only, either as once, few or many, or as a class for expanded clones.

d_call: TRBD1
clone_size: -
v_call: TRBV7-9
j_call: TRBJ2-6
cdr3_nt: TGTGCCAGCAGCGCGGACAGGGGTTTAGCTGGGGCCAACGTCCTGACTTTC
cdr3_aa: CASSADRGLAGANVLTF

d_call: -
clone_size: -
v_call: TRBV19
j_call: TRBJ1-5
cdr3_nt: TGTGCCAGTAAAGGACAGAGCAATTATCAGCCCCAGCATTTT
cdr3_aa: CASKGQSNYQPQHF

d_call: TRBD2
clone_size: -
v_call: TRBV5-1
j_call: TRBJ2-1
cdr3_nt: TGCGCCAGCAGCCCAGGGACTAGTATCTATGAGCAGTTCTTC
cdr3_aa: CASSPGTSIYEQFF

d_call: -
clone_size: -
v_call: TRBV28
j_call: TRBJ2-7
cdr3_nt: TGTGCCAGCAGTCGCCAGTACGAGCAGTACTTC
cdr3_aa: CASSRQYEQYF

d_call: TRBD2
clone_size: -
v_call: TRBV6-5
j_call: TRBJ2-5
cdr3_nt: TGTGCCAGCAGGAACGAACTAGCGGGAGTAGAGACCCAGTACTTC
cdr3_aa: CASRNELAGVETQYF

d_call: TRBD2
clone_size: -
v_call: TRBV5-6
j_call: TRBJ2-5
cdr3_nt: TGTGCCAGCAGCGGGACTAGGCGCCTAGAGACCCAGTACTTC
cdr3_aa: CASSGTRRLETQYF

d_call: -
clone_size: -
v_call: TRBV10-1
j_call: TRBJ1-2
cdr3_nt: TGCGCCAGCAGTTGGAGGGGCTGGATTTATGGCTACACCTTC
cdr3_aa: CASSWRGWIYGYTF

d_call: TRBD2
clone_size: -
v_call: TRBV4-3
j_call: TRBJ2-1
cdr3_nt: TGCGCCAGCAGCCAAGATGCGGGAGTGCGGAATGAGCAGTTCTTC
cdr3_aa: CASSQDAGVRNEQFF

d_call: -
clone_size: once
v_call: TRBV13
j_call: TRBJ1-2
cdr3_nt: TGTGCCAGCAGCTTTCAGGGTCGGTACGGCTACACCTTC
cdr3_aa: CASSFQGRYGYTF

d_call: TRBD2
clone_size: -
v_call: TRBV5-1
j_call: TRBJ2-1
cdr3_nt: TGCGCCAGCAGCTTTGGACAGCGGGAGGGTAACAATGAGCAGTTCTTC
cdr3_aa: CASSFGQREGNNEQFF

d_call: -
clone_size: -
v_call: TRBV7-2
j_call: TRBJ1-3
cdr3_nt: TGTGCCAGCAGCTTCGGGGCTGGAAACACCATATATTTT
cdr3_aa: CASSFGAGNTIYF

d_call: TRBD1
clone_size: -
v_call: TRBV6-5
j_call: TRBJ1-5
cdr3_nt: TGTGCCAGCAGGGACGACAGGGGAAGCAATCAGCCCCAGCATTTT
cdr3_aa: CASRDDRGSNQPQHF

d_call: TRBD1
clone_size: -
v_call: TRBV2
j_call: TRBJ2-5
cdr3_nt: TGTGCCAGCAGTCAGGACAGGGGGACTTTCGGGACCCAGTACTTC
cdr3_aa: CASSQDRGTFGTQYF

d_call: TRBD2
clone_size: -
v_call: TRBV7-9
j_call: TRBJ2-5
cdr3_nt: TGTGCCAGCAGGACTAGCGGGGGAGAGACCCAGTACTTC
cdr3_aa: CASRTSGGETQYF

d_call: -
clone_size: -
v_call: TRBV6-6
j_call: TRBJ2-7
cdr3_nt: TGTGCCAGCAGTGTCGAGGCCTACGAGCAGTACTTC
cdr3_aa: CASSVEAYEQYF

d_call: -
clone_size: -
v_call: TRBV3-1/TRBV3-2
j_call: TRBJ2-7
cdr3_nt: TGTGCCAGCAGCCAAGTCGAGCGACAGCAGTACTTC
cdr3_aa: CASSQVERQQYF

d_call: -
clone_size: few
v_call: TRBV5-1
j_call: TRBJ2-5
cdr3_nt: TGCGCCAGCAGCACAGGGTGGGGTGGAGAGACCCAGTACTTC
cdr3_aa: CASSTGWGGETQYF

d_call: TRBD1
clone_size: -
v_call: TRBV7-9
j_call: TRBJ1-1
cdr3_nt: TGTGCCAGCAGCCTAGGGCAGGGGGCCGAAGCTTTCTTT
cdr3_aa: CASSLGQGAEAFF

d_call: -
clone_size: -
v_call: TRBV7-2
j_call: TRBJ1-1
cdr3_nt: TGTGCCAGCAGCTTAGGAGGGCCTGAAGCTTTCTTT
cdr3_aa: CASSLGGPEAFF

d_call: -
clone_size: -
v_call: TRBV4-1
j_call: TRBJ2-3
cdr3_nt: TGCGCCAGCAGCCAAGCCCTCACAGATACGCAGTATTTT
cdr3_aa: CASSQALTDTQYF

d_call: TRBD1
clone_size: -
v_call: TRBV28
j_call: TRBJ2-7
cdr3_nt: TGTGCCAGCAGTAAGGGACAGAGCTGGAGTTACTACGAGCAGTACTTC
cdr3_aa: CASSKGQSWSYYEQYF

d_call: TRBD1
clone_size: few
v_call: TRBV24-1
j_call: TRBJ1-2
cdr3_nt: TGTGCCACCAGAGCAGGACAGGGAGGCTACACCTTC
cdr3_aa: CATRAGQGGYTF

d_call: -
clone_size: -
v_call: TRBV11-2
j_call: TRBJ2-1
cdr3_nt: TGTGCCAGCAGCAGACTAGTTGGGCTTTGGGATGAGCAGTTCTTC
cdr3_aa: CASSRLVGLWDEQFF

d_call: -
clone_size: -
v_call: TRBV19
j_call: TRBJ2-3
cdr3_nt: TGTGCCAGTAGTATGGTCAGGACAGGCACAGATACGCAGTATTTT
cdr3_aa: CASSMVRTGTDTQYF

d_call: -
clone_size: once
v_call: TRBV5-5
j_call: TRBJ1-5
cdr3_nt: TGTGCCAGCAGCTTCTCCGCGACAGCAAGCAATCAGCCCCAGCATTTT
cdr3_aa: CASSFSATASNQPQHF

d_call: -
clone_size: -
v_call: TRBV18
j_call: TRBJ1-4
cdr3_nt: TGTGCCAGCTCCCAAGCCCCGAGAACTAATGAAAAACTGTTTTTT
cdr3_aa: CASSQAPRTNEKLFF

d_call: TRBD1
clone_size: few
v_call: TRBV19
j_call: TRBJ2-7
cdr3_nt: TGTGCCAGTAGTCCGCCGGGACAGACCACCTACGAGCAGTACTTC
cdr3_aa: CASSPPGQTTYEQYF

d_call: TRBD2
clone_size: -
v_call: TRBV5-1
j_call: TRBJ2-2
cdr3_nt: TGCGCCAGCAGCTTGGCGGGAGGGGACACCGGGGAGCTGTTTTTT
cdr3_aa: CASSLAGGDTGELFF

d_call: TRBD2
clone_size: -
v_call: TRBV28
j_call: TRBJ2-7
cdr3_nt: TGTGCCAGCAGCCTGGGACTAGCGGACTACGAGCAGTACTTC
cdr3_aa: CASSLGLADYEQYF

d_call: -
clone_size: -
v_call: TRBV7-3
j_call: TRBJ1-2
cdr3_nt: TGTGCCAGCAGCCCGAGGCCCTTAGAGGCAGAGCCCTATGGCTACACCTTC
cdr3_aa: CASSPRPLEAEPYGYTF

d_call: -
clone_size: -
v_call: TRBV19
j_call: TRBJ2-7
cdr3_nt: TGTGCCAGTAGTATTGGGGCTGGGATTCTCTACGAGCAGTACTTC
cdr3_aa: CASSIGAGILYEQYF

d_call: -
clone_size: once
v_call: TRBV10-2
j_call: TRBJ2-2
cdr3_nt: TGCGCCAGCATGTCCCTGAGCGGGGAGCTGTTTTTT
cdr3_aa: CASMSLSGELFF

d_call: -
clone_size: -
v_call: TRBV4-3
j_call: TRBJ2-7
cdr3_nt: TGCGCCAGCAGCCAAGACTGGTCAGGGAAGGACGAGCAGTACTTC
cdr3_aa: CASSQDWSGKDEQYF

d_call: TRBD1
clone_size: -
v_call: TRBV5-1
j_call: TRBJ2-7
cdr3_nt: TGCGCCAGCAGCTTGGATCCAGGGGGCGTTTACGAGCAGTACTTC
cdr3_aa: CASSLDPGGVYEQYF

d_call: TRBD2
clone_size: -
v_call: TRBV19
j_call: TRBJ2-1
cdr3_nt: TGTGCCAGTAGTGGGACTAGCGGGAGACCGTGGTACAATGAGCAGTTCTTC
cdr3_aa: CASSGTSGRPWYNEQFF

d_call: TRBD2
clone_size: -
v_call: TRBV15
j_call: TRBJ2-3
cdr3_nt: TGTGCCACCAGCATCAGGGAGGGCGCAGATACGCAGTATTTT
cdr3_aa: CATSIREGADTQYF